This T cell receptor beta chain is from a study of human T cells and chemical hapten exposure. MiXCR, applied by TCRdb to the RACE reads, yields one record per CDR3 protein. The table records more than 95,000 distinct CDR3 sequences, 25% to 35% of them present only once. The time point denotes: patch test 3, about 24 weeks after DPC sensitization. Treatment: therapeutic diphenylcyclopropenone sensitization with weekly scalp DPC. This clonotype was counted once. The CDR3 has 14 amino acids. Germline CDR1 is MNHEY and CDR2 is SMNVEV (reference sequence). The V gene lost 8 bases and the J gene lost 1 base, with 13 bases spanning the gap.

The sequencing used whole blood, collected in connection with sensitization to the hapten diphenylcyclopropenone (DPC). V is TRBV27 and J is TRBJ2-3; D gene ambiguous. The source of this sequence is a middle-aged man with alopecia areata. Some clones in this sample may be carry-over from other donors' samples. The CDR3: CASSRRFGTDTQYF. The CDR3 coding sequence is TGTGCCAGCTCCCGGAGATTCGGCACAGATACGCAGTATTTT.